This passage covers 32 T cell receptor beta chains from one sample sequenced in a study of T-cell memory formation after mild COVID-19. TCRdb itself ran the 5' RACE reads through MiXCR, one entry per CDR3 protein. The sample lists some 300,000 distinct CDR3 sequences, just under 20% seen once, with roughly 20% in the top ten. Specimen: PBMCs or a T cell subset sorted from them (not recorded which). These receptors originate from a man aged 18 to 29 who had mild COVID-19 (a few samples of this study predate the infection). Cell type and time point are not known.

This clonotype came up a few times. The chain is built from TRBV15 and TRBJ2-2; D call uncertain. V was shortened by 4 bases and J by 4 bases, with 4 bases between the two germline ends. CDR1 and CDR2 (germline): LNHNV, YYDKDF (reference sequence). The CDR3 runs to 12 residues. The CDR3 DNA reads as TGTGCCACCAGCACCCTCACCGGGGAGCTGTTTTTT. Protein sequence: CATSTLTGELFF.

The V call is TRBV7-2, the J call TRBJ2-4; possibly TRBD1 or TRBD2 for D (7 bases each). The CDR3 totals 14 residues. Trimming stripped 5 bases from V and 6 bases from J, with 14 bases between. Germline CDR1 reads SGHTA; CDR2 reads FQGNSA. CDR3 region: CASSPQGGRNIQYF. DNA for the CDR3: TGTGCCAGCAGCCCCCAGGGGGGGAGAAACATTCAGTACTTC.

This clonotype was counted at least ten times. CDR3 DNA: TGTGCCACCAGCGTTGACAGGAGACCTCAAGAGACCCAGTACTTC. This encodes CATSVDRRPQETQYF. This chain uses TRBV15 with TRBJ2-5; perhaps TRBD1 as D (6 bases). V lost 5 bases, J lost 2 bases, and 15 bases lay in between. CDR1 LNHNV and CDR2 YYDKDF come from the germline V gene (reference sequence). The CDR3 totals 15 residues. Variable domain in full (rest from reference TRBV15 and TRBJ2-5): DAMVIQNPRYQVTQFGKPVTLSCSQTLNHNVMYWYQQKSSQAPKLLFHYYDKDFNNEADTPDNFQSRRPNTSFCFLDIRSPGLGDTAMYLCATSVDRRPQETQYFGPGTRLLVL.

This sequence joins TRBV5-5 and TRBJ1-2; 8 nucleotides match TRBD1. CDR3 size: 15 residues. Germline values: CDR1 SGHKS, CDR2 YYEKEE (reference sequence). The V and J ends lost 4 bases and 5 bases, in that order; junction bases with no gene match: 10. The CDR3 DNA follows: TGTGCCAGCAGCCCTGGACAGGGTTCAATTTATGGCTACACCTTC. Protein: CASSPGQGSIYGYTF.

The chain uses TRBV7-2 and TRBJ2-1; 11 bases fit TRBD2. From germline, CDR1 is SGHTA and CDR2 FQGNSA. This CDR3 is 17 amino acids long. The V gene end was trimmed by 5 bases and the J gene end by 4 bases; junction bases not matched to a gene: 10. CDR3 bases: TGTGCCAGCAGCCCTTGGGGTAGCGGGGGGGAGTACAATGAGCAGTTCTTC. As protein: CASSPWGSGGEYNEQFF. Full variable domain (missing parts from reference TRBV7-2 and TRBJ2-1): GAGVSQSPSNKVTEKGKDVELRCDPISGHTALYWYRQSLGQGLEFLIYFQGNSAPDKSGLPSDRFSAERTGGSVSTLTIQRTQQEDSAVYLCASSPWGSGGEYNEQFFGPGTRLTVL.

V usage is TRBV18 and J usage is TRBJ2-3, with no clear D. V was cut by 3 bases and J by 0 bases, with 4 bases left in between. The CDR3 covers 13 residues. Germline V lookup: CDR1 KGHSH, CDR2 LQKENI. The DNA of the CDR3 is TGTGCCAGCTCACCGTTCAGCACAGATACGCAGTATTTT. Its protein is CASSPFSTDTQYF.

The chain recombines TRBV20-1 with TRBJ2-1, with TRBD2 matching 10 bases. Germline V gene data show CDR1 as DFQATT and CDR2 as SNEGSKA (reference sequence). J lost 1 base, V lost 3 bases, and 6 bases had no gene match. CDR3 length: 16 residues. The DNA for the CDR3 is TGCAGTGCTAGGTCTAGCGGGGGAAGATCCTACAATGAGCAGTTCTTC. The encoded protein is CSARSSGGRSYNEQFF.

The V call is TRBV3-1, the J call TRBJ2-3; D possibly corresponds to TRBD2 (6 bases). The CDR3 spans 16 residues. Germline assignment: CDR1 LGHDT and CDR2 YNNKEL (reference sequence). Trimming left V 1 base short and J 2 bases short, with 13 bases between. The CDR3 DNA follows: TGTGCCAGCAGCCAAGTCGGGAGTATTATCACAGATACGCAGTATTTT. As protein: CASSQVGSIITDTQYF.

This clonotype was seen more than once but under ten times. V is TRBV4-3 and J is TRBJ2-7; maybe TRBD2 (6 bases). Looked up from germline, CDR1 is LGHNA and CDR2 is YSLEER. This CDR3 has 15 amino acids. Trimming left V 4 bases short and J 5 bases short, with 18 bases between. This CDR3 reads CASSPGWGVGNEQYF. The CDR3 nucleotides are TGCGCCAGCAGCCCTGGCTGGGGGGTGGGAAACGAGCAGTACTTC.

The gene calls are TRBV20-1 and TRBJ1-1; no reliable D call. This CDR3 is 11 amino acids long. V was shortened by 3 bases and J by 4 bases, with 6 bases between the two germline ends. CDR1 and CDR2 (germline): DFQATT, SNEGSKA (reference sequence). The CDR3 region is CSASRSTEAFF. Here the CDR3 DNA reads TGCAGTGCTAGTAGGTCCACTGAAGCTTTCTTT.

This sequence joins TRBV18 and TRBJ2-7; the match to TRBD2 covers 12 bases. CDR1 is KGHSH and CDR2 is LQKENI in the germline V gene. The CDR3 extends over 14 amino acids. With 5 bases clipped from V and 6 bases from J, the junction kept 5 bases outside the gene matches. The CDR3: CASSLGLAGVEQYF. CDR3 nucleotides: TGTGCCAGCTCATTGGGACTAGCGGGCGTCGAGCAGTACTTC.

This clonotype has a handful of counts. The V call is TRBV4-3, the J call TRBJ1-2; D not resolved. Germline lookup yields CDR1 LGHNA and CDR2 YSLEER. The CDR3 consists of 17 residues. V was cut by 2 bases and J by 0 bases, with 16 bases left in between. CDR3 in amino acids: CASSQLAGRFTNYGYTF. The CDR3 region has the DNA TGCGCCAGCAGCCAACTCGCAGGTCGCTTCACTAACTATGGCTACACCTTC.

The chain is built from TRBV15 and TRBJ2-3, with 7 bases that match TRBD1. The CDR3 consists of 13 residues. Germline V gives CDR1 LNHNV, CDR2 YYDKDF (reference sequence). After removal of 5 bases from V and 4 bases from J, the junction contained 3 bases not matched to a gene. Written as DNA, the CDR3 is TGTGCCACCAGCGTCGACAGGGCAGATACGCAGTATTTT. It yields the protein CATSVDRADTQYF.

This clonotype has at least ten counts. The chain employs TRBV10-3 and TRBJ1-2, with TRBD1 as a possible D gene (5 bases). The germline V gene encodes CDR1 ENHRY and CDR2 SYGVKD. The V gene lost 3 bases and the J gene lost 8 bases, with 10 bases spanning the gap. The CDR3 spans 12 residues. Here the CDR3 reads CAISEQVVGYTF. Written as DNA, the CDR3 is TGTGCCATCAGTGAACAGGTCGTCGGCTACACCTTC.

This clonotype appeared many times. The chain recombines TRBV5-6 with TRBJ2-3; possible D gene TRBD2, 6 bases. The V gene lost 0 bases and the J gene lost 2 bases, with 7 bases spanning the gap. CDR3 size: 14 residues. Germline V gene lookup returns CDR1 SGHDT and CDR2 YYEEEE. The CDR3 nucleotides are TGTGCCAGCAGCTTGGCGGGGGTCACAGATACGCAGTATTTT. Translated: CASSLAGVTDTQYF.

This clonotype was found many times. The J gene is TRBJ2-4, the V gene TRBV28, with D possibly being TRBD1 (7 bases). The germline V and J ends were trimmed by 5 bases and 10 bases, with 15 bases remaining between them. This CDR3 has 13 amino acids. CDR1 is MDHEN, CDR2 SYDVKM, per germline. The CDR3, as DNA: TGTGCCAGCAGTCTTCGACAGGGACTGATTCAGTACTTC. Protein sequence: CASSLRQGLIQYF.

This clonotype was seen a few times. The V and J genes are TRBV7-2 and TRBJ1-2; D gene ambiguous. CDR1 is SGHTA and CDR2 is FQGNSA in the germline V gene. V was clipped by 1 base and J by 4 bases, with 13 bases between them. The CDR3 consists of 15 residues. The CDR3 bases are TGTGCCAGCAGCTTAGGTAACAGAGTATTCTATGGCTACACCTTC. This translates into CASSLGNRVFYGYTF.

V and J are TRBV7-9 and TRBJ1-1; tentatively, D is TRBD1 (5 bases). The CDR3 is 15 amino acids. From germline, CDR1 is SEHNR and CDR2 FQNEAQ (reference sequence). V was clipped by 5 bases and J by 4 bases, with 17 bases between them. In DNA form, the CDR3 reads TGTGCCAGCAGCCTGGATGGAAGGGGTCGCACTGAAGCTTTCTTT. Protein: CASSLDGRGRTEAFF.

In this sample, this clonotype turned up a few times. CDR3 sequence (DNA): TGCGCCAGCAGCTTGGATCATGCAGATACGCAGTATTTT. It encodes CASSLDHADTQYF. The V gene is TRBV5-1, the J gene TRBJ2-3; unclear D gene. CDR1 is SGHRS, CDR2 YFSETQ, per germline. Trimming stripped 0 bases from V and 4 bases from J, with 6 bases between. CDR3 length: 13 amino acids.

This clonotype was detected only a few times. V and J are TRBV5-6 and TRBJ2-5, with no clear D. Germline V gene lookup returns CDR1 SGHDT and CDR2 YYEEEE. Trimming took off 3 bases at V and 5 bases at J, with 14 bases between the two ends. The CDR3 covers 14 residues. CDR3 in amino acids: CASSSGVGLETQYF. The CDR3 DNA reads as TGTGCCAGCAGCTCTGGAGTGGGCCTGGAGACCCAGTACTTC.

This clonotype has just a few counts. The J gene is TRBJ2-7, the V gene TRBV20-1; maybe TRBD1 (6 bases). V was cut by 3 bases and J by 2 bases, with 17 bases left in between. The CDR3 consists of 15 residues. From germline, CDR1 is DFQATT and CDR2 SNEGSKA (reference sequence). The CDR3 here is CSASLPGELTYEQYV. The CDR3 bases are TGCAGTGCTAGTTTACCAGGGGAGCTTACCTACGAGCAGTACGTC.

This clonotype was counted a few times. The chain recombines TRBV5-1 with TRBJ2-5; 9 bases map to TRBD1. Germline V gene sequence: CDR1 SGHRS, CDR2 YFSETQ. After removal of 2 bases from V and 5 bases from J, the junction contained 7 bases not matched to a gene. The CDR3 is 15 residues long. The CDR3 protein is CASSFRDRELETQYF. DNA of the CDR3: TGCGCCAGCAGCTTCCGGGACAGGGAGTTGGAGACCCAGTACTTC.

This clonotype was seen only a few times. The chain has TRBV5-1 and TRBJ2-1; D might be TRBD2 (5 bases). Germline lookup yields CDR1 SGHRS and CDR2 YFSETQ. Trimming pared 0 bases from V and 4 bases from J, leaving 11 bases between. This CDR3 comprises 15 residues. The CDR3 protein is CASSLAGDTYNEQFF. DNA of the CDR3: TGCGCCAGCAGCTTGGCCGGGGATACTTACAATGAGCAGTTCTTC.

This clonotype has ten or more counts. The rearrangement joins TRBV5-1 to TRBJ1-1; D unclear. Trimming cost V 4 bases and J 5 bases, with 15 bases left between them. The CDR3 sequence is 14 residues long. Germline CDR1 reads SGHRS; CDR2 reads YFSETQ. The CDR3 sequence: CASSETRGRTEAFF. CDR3 DNA: TGCGCCAGCAGCGAAACTCGAGGGAGGACTGAAGCTTTCTTT.

This clonotype appeared a few times. The rearrangement joins TRBV28 to TRBJ2-5, with TRBD1 identical over 12 bases. V shed 3 bases, J shed 6 bases, and the junction held 8 bases outside the gene matches. Germline lookup yields CDR1 MDHEN and CDR2 SYDVKM. The CDR3 is made up of 16 amino acids. The CDR3 sequence: CASSLPGTGGRKTQYF. CDR3 nucleotide sequence: TGTGCCAGCAGTTTGCCCGGGACAGGGGGCCGGAAGACCCAGTACTTC.

J is TRBJ2-1 and V is TRBV4-2; 7 bases agree with TRBD1. The CDR3 has 18 amino acids. Germline V lookup: CDR1 LGHNA, CDR2 YNFKEQ. V lost 5 bases and J lost 0; bases outside the gene matches: 13. The DNA of the CDR3 is TGTGCCAGCAGCTCAATCGTAGGGGGCCTCGGCTCCTACAATGAGCAGTTCTTC. Protein sequence: CASSSIVGGLGSYNEQFF.

In this sample, this clonotype turned up a few times. The CDR3 DNA reads TGCGCCAGCAGCTCACAGGGGGGCAGGGAGACCCAGTACTTC. As protein: CASSSQGGRETQYF. V is TRBV5-1 and J is TRBJ2-5; 8 bases fit TRBD1. J lost 5 bases, V lost 3 bases, and 6 bases had no gene match. Germline values: CDR1 SGHRS, CDR2 YFSETQ. This CDR3 has 14 amino acids. The entire variable domain, with the rest obtained from reference TRBV5-1 and TRBJ2-5, is as follows: KAGVTQTPRYLIKTRGQQVTLSCSPISGHRSVSWYQQTPGQGLQFLFEYFSETQRNKGNFPGRFSGRQFSNSRSEMNVSTLELGDSALYLCASSSQGGRETQYFGPGTRLLVL.

This clonotype was observed a few times. CDR3 in DNA: TGTGCCAGTCGACAGGGAGGGGGCTCTGGGGCCAACGTCCTGACTTTC. This codes for CASRQGGGSGANVLTF. The V gene is TRBV7-2, the J gene TRBJ2-6; D is possibly TRBD1 or TRBD2 (7 bases each). The V and J ends lost 9 bases and 0 bases respectively, with 15 bases between them. CDR3 length equals 16 residues. Looked up from germline, CDR1 is SGHTA and CDR2 is FQGNSA.

This clonotype was seen a few times. The V and J genes are TRBV2 and TRBJ2-7; D gene uncertain. V was trimmed by 9 bases and J by 2 bases, leaving 11 bases between them. The CDR3 is 12 amino acids. Looked up from germline, CDR1 is SNHLY and CDR2 is FYNNEI. CDR3 nucleotide sequence: TGTGCCAGTACCGGGCACCCCTACGAGCAGTACGTC. Translated: CASTGHPYEQYV.

This chain uses TRBV7-9 with TRBJ1-4; D is unclear. V was cut by 11 bases and J by 13 bases, with 20 bases left in between. CDR3 length: 12 amino acids. The germline V gene has CDR1 SEHNR and CDR2 FQNEAQ (reference sequence). The CDR3 sequence: CAYDLSQSTLFF. In DNA form, the CDR3 reads TGTGCCTACGACTTATCGCAGTCTACACTGTTTTTT.

There are a few counts of this clonotype. The CDR3 loop is CASSIGRYEQFF. The CDR3 DNA reads TGTGCCAGTAGTATCGGTCGCTATGAGCAGTTCTTC. The gene calls are TRBV19 and TRBJ2-1; D not certain. V lost 3 bases and J lost 8, with 8 bases in between. The CDR3 covers 12 residues. Germline V gives CDR1 LNHDA, CDR2 SQIVND (reference sequence).

This clonotype was found many times. J is TRBJ2-3 and V is TRBV5-1; no clear D gene. With 3 bases removed from V and 2 bases from J, the gap between germline ends came to 7 bases. The germline V gene has CDR1 SGHRS and CDR2 YFSETQ. The CDR3 covers 13 residues. This CDR3 reads CASSSTFTDTQYF. For the CDR3, the DNA is TGCGCCAGCAGCTCGACCTTCACAGATACGCAGTATTTT.